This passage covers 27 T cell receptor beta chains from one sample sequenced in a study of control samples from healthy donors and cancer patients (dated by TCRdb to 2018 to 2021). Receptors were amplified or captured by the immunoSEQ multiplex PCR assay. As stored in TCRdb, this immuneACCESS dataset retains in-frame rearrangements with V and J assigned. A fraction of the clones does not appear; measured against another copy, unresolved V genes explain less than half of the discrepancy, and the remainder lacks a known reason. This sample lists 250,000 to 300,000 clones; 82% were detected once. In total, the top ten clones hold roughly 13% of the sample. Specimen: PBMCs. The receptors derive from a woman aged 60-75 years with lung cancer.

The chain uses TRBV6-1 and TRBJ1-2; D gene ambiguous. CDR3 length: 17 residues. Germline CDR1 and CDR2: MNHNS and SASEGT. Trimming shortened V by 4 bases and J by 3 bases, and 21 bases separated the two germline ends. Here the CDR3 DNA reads TGTGCCAGCAGTGGACGGGAGGATGCACCAATGGACTATGGCTACACCTTC. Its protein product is CASSGREDAPMDYGYTF.

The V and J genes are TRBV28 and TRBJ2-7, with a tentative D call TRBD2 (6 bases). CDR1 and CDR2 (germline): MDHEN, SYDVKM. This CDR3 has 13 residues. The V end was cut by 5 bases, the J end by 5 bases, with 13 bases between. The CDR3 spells CASSPGGGNEQYF. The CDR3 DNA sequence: TGTGCCAGCAGTCCCGGTGGAGGGAACGAGCAGTACTTC.

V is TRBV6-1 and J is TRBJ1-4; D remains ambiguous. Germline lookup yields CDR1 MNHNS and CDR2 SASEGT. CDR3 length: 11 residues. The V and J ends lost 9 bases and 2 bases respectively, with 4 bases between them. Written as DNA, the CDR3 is TGTGCCAGTGGGACTAATGAAAAACTGTTTTTT. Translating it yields CASGTNEKLFF.

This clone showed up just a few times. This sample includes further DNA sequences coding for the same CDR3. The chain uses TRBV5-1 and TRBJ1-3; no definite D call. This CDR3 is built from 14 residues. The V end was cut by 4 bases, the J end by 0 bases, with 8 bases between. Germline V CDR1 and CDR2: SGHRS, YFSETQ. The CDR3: CASSLGSSGNTIYF. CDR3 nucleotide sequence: TGCGCCAGCAGCCTAGGGTCCTCTGGAAACACCATATATTTT.

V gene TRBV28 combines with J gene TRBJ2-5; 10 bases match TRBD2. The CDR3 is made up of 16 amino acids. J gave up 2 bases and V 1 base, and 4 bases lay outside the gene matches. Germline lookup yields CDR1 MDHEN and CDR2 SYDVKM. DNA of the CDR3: TGTGCCAGCAGTTTATCCGGGACTAGCGTACAAGAGACCCAGTACTTC. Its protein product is CASSLSGTSVQETQYF.

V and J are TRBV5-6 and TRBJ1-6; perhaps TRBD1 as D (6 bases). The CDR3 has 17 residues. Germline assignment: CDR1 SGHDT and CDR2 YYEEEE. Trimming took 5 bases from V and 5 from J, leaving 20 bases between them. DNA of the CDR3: TGTGCCAGCAGTTCCGTCGGGGGCCGGCTAAATAATTCACCCCTCCACTTT. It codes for CASSSVGGRLNNSPLHF.

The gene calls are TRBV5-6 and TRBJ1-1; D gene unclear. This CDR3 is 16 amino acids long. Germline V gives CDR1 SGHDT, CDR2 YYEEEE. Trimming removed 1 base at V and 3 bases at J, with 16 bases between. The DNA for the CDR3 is TGTGCCAGCAGCTTGATGTCTTTAGGGTGGGACACTGAAGCTTTCTTT. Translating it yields CASSLMSLGWDTEAFF.

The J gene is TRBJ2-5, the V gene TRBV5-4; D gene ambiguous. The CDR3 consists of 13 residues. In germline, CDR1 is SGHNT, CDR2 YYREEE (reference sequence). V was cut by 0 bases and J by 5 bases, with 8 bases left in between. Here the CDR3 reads CASSLEHRETQYF. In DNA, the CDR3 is TGTGCCAGCAGCTTGGAACATCGGGAGACCCAGTACTTC.

In DNA form, the CDR3 reads TGTGCCAGCAGCCCGGGGACAGGCGGAGACACCATATATTTT. Residues: CASSPGTGGDTIYF. V gene TRBV7-3 combines with J gene TRBJ1-3, with 8 bases identical to TRBD1. Germline assignment: CDR1 SGHTA and CDR2 FQGTGA. Losses at the gene ends were 5 bases for V and 8 bases for J; bases not matched to a gene: 8. CDR3 size: 14 residues.

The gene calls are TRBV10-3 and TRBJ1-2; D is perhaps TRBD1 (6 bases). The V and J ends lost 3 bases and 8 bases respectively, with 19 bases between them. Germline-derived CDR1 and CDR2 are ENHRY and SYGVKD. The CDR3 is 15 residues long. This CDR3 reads CAISDFRSPGGGYTF. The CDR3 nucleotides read TGTGCCATCAGTGATTTTCGTTCCCCCGGGGGCGGCTACACCTTC.

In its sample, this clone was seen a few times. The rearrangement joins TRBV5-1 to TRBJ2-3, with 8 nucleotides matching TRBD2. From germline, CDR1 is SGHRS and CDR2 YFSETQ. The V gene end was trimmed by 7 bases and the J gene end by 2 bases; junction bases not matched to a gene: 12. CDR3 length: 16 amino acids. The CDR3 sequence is CASSTDSGAHTDTQYF. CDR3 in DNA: TGCGCCAGCTCCACCGATAGCGGGGCCCACACAGATACGCAGTATTTT.

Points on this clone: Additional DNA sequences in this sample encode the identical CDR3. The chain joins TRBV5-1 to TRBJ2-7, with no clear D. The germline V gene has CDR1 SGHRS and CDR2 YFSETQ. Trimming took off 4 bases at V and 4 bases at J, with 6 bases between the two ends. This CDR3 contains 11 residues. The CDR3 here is CASSLGYEQYF. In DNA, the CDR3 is TGCGCCAGCAGCCTGGGATACGAGCAGTACTTC.

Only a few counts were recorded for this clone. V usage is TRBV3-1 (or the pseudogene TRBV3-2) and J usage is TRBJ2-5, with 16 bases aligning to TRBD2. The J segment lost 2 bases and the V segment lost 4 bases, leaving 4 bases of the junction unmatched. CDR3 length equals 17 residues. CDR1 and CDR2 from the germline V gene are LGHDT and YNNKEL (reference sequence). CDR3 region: CASSPGLAGGQQETQYF. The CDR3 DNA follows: TGTGCCAGCAGCCCGGGACTAGCGGGGGGGCAGCAAGAGACCCAGTACTTC.

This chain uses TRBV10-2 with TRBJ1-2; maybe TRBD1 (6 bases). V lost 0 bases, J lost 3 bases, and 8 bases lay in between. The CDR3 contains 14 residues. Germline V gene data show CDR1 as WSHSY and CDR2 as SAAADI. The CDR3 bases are TGCGCCAGCAGTGAGTCCCCAGGGGACTATGGCTACACCTTC. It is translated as CASSESPGDYGYTF.

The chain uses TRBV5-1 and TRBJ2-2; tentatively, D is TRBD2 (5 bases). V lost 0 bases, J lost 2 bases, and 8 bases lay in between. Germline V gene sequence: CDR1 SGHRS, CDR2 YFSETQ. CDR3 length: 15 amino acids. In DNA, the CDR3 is TGCGCCAGCAGCTTGGGAGGGTTTAACACCGGGGAGCTGTTTTTT. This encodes CASSLGGFNTGELFF.

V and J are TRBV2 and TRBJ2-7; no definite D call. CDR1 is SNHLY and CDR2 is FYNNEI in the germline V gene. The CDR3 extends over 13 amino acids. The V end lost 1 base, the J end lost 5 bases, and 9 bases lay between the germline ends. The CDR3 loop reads CASSEVSGHEQYF. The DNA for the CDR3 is TGTGCCAGCAGTGAAGTGTCAGGCCACGAGCAGTACTTC.

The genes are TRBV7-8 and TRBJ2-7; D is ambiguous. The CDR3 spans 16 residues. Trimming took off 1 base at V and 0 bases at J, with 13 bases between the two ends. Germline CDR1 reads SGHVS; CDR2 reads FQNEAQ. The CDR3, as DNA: TGTGCCAGCAGCTTAGTGCCTACTAAAAACTCCTACGAGCAGTACTTC. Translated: CASSLVPTKNSYEQYF.

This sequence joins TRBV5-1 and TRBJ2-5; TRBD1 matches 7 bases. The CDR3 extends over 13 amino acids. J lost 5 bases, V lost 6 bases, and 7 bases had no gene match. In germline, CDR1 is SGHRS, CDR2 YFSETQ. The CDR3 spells CASIKGRGETQYF. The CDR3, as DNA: TGCGCCAGCATCAAGGGCAGGGGGGAGACCCAGTACTTC.

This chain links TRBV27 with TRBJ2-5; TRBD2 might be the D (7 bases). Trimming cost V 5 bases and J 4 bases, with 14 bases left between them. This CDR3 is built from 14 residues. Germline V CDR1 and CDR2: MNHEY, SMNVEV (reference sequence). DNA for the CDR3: TGTGCCAGCAGTACACACAGGGAGGGAGAGACCCAGTACTTC. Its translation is CASSTHREGETQYF.

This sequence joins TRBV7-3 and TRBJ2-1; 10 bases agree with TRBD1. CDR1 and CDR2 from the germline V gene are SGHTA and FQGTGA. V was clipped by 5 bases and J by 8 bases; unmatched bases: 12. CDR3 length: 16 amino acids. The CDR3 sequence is CASSMGSGTGADEQFF. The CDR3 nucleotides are TGTGCCAGCAGCATGGGCTCCGGGACAGGGGCGGATGAGCAGTTCTTC.

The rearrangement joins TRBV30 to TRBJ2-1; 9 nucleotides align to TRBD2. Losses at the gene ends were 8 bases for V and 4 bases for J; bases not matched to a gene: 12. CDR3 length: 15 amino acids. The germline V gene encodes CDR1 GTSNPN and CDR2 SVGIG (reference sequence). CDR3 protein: CAGTSCPRFYNEQFF. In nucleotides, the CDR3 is TGTGCCGGGACTAGCTGCCCCCGATTTTACAATGAGCAGTTCTTC.

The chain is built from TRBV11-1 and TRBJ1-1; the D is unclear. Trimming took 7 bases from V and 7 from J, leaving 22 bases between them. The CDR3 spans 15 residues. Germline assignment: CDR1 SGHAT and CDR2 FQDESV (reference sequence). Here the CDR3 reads CASTTMGNYAGEAFF. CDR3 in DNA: TGTGCCAGCACCACGATGGGGAATTACGCGGGTGAAGCTTTCTTT.

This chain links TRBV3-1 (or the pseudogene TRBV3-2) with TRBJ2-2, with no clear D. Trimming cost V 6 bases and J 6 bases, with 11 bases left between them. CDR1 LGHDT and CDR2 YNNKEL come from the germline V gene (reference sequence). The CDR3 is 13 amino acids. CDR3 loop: CASSVILSGELFF. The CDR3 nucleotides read TGTGCCAGCAGTGTGATTCTTTCCGGGGAGCTGTTTTTT.

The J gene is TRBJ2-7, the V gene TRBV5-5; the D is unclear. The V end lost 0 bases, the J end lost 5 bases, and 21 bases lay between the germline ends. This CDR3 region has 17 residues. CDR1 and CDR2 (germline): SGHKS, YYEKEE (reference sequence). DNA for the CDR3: TGTGCCAGCAGCTTGGTTATCGCGTCAGCGCAGCCGAACGAGCAGTACTTC. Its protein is CASSLVIASAQPNEQYF.

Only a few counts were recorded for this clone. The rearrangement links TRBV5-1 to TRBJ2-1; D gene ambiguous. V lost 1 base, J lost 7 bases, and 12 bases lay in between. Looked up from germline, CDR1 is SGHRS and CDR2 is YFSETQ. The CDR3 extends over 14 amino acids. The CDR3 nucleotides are TGCGCCAGCAGCTTGCCCTCCTTGGGGAATGAGCAGTTCTTC. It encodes CASSLPSLGNEQFF.

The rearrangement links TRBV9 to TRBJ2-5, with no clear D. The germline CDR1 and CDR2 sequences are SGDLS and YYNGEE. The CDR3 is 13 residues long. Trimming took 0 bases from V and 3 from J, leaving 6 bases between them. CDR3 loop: CASSVAAEETQYF. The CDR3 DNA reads TGTGCCAGCAGCGTAGCGGCAGAAGAGACCCAGTACTTC. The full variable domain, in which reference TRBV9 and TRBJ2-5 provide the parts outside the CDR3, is DSGVTQTPKHLITATGQRVTLRCSPRSGDLSVYWYQQSLDQGLQFLIQYYNGEERAKGNILERFSAQQFPDLHSELNLSSLELGDSALYFCASSVAAEETQYFGPGTRLLVL.

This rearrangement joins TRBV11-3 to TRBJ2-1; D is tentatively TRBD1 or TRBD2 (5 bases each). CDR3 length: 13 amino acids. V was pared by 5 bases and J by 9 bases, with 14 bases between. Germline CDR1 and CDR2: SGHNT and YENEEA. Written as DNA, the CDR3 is TGTGCCAGCAGCCCCCGCCGGGGCGTTGAGCAGTTCTTC. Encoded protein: CASSPRRGVEQFF.